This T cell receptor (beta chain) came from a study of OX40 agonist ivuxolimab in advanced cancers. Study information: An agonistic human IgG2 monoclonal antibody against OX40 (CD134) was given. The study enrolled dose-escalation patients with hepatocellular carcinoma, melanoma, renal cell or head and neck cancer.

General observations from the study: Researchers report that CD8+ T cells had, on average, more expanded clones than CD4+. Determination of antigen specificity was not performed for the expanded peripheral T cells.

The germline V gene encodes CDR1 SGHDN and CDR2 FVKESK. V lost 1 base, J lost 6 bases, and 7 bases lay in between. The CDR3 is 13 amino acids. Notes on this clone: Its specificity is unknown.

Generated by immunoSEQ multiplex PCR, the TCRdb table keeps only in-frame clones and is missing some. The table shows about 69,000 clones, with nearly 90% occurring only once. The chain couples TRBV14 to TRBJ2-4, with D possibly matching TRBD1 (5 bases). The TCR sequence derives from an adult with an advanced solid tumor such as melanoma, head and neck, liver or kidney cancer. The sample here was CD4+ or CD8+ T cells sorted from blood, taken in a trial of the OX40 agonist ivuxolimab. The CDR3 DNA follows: TGTGCCAGCAGCCAAGTCCAGGGAAACATTCAGTACTTC. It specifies CASSQVQGNIQYF.